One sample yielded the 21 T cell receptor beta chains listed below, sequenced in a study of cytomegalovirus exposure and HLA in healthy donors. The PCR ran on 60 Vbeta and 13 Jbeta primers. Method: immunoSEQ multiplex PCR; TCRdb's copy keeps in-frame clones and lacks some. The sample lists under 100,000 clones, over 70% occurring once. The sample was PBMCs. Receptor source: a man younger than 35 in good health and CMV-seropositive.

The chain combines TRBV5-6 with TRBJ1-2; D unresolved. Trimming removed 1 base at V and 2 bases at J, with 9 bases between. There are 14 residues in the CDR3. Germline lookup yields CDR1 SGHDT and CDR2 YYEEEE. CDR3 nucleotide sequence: TGTGCCAGCAGCTTGAAGATGGGCAACTATGGCTACACCTTC. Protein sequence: CASSLKMGNYGYTF. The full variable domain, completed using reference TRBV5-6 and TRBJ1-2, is DAGVTQSPTHLIKTRGQQVTLRCSPKSGHDTVSWYQQALGQGPQFIFQYYEEEERQRGNFPDRFSGHQFPNYSSELNVNALLLGDSALYLCASSLKMGNYGYTFGSGTRLTVV.

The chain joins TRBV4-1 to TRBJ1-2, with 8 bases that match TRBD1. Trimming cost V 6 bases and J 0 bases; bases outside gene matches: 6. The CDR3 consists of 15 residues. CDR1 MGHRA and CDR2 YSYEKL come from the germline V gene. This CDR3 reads CASRSSGGSNYGYTF. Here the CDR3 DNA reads TGCGCCAGCAGGAGTTCAGGGGGCTCTAACTATGGCTACACCTTC.

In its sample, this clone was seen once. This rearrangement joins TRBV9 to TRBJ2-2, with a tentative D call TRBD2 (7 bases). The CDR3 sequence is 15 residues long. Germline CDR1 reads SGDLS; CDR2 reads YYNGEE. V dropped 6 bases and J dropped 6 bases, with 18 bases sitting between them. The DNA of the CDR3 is TGTGCCAGCACAGTCCGCGGGGGCGACGCCGGGGAGCTGTTTTTT. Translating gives CASTVRGGDAGELFF.

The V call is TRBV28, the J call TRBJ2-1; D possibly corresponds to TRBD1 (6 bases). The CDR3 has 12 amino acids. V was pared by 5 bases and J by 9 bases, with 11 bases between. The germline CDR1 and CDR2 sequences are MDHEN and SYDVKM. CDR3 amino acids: CASSLLGGEQFF. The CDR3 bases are TGTGCCAGCAGTCTCCTAGGGGGTGAGCAGTTCTTC.

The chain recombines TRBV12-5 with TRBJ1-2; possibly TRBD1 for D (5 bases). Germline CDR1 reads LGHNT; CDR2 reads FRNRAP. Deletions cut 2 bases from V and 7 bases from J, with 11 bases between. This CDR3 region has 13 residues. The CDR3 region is CASGLQGVSGYTF. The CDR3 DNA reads TGTGCTAGTGGTTTGCAGGGTGTGAGTGGCTACACCTTC.

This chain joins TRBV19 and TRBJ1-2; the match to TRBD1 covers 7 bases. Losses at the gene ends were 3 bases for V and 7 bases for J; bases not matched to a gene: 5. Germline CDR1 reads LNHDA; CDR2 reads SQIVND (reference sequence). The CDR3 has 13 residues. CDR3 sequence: CASSIDRAGGYTF. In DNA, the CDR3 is TGTGCCAGTAGTATCGACAGGGCGGGTGGCTACACCTTC.

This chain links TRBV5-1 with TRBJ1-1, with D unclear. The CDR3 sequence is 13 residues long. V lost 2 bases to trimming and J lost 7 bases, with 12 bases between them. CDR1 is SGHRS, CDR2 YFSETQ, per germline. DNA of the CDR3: TGCGCCAGCAGCTTAGAGGCGAGGAATGAAGCTTTCTTT. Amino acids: CASSLEARNEAFF.

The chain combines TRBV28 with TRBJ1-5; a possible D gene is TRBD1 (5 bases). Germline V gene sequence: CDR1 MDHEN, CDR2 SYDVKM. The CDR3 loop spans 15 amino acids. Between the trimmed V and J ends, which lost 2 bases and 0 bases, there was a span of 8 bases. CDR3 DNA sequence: TGTGCCAGCAGTTTAACAGGAGATAGCAATCAGCCCCAGCATTTT. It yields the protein CASSLTGDSNQPQHF.

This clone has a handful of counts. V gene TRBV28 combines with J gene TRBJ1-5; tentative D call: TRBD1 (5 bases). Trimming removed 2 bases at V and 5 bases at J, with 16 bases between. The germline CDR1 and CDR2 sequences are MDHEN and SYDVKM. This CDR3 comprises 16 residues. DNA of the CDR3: TGTGCCAGCAGTTTAAGGGGTACGAGAAGGCATCAGCCCCAGCATTTT. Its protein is CASSLRGTRRHQPQHF.

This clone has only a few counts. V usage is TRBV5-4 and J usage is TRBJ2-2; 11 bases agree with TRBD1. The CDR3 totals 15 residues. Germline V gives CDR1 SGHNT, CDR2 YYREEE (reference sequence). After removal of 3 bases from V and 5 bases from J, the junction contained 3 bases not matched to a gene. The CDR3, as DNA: TGTGCCAGCAGCTCCGGGACAGGGGGTACCGGGGAGCTGTTTTTT. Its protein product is CASSSGTGGTGELFF.

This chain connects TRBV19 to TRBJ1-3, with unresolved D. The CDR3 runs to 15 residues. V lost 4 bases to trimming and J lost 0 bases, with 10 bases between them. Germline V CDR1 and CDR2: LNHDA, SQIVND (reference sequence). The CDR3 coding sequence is TGTGCCAGTAGTACCAAGAGAGTCTCTGGAAACACCATATATTTT. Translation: CASSTKRVSGNTIYF.

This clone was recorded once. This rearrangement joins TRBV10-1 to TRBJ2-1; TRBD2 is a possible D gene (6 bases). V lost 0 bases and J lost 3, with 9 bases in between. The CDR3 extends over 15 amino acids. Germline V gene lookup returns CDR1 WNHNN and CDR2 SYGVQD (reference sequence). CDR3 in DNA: TGCGCCAGCAGTGAGTCGGGGGGTCTCTACAATGAGCAGTTCTTC. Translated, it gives CASSESGGLYNEQFF.

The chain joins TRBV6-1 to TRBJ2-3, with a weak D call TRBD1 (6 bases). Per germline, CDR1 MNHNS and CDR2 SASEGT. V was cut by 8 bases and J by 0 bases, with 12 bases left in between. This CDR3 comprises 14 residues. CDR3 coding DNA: TGTGCCAGCCTCCGGGACAAGAGCACAGATACGCAGTATTTT. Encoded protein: CASLRDKSTDTQYF.

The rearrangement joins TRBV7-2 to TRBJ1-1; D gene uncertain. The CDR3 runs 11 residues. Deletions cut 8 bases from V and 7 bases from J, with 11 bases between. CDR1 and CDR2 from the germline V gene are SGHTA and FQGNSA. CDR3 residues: CASSNRVEAFF. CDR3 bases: TGTGCCAGCTCTAACAGAGTTGAAGCTTTCTTT.

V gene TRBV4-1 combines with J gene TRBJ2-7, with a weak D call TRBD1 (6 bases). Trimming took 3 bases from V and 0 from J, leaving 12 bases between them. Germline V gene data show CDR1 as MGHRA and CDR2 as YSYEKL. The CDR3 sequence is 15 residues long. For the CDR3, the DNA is TGCGCCAGCAGCCACCCAGGGGCCAGCTCCTACGAGCAGTACTTC. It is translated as CASSHPGASSYEQYF.

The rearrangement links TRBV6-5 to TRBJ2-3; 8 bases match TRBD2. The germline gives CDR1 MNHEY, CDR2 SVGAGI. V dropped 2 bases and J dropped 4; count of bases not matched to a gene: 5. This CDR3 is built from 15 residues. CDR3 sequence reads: CASSYGPGGADTQYF. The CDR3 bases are TGTGCCAGCAGTTACGGGCCGGGAGGGGCAGATACGCAGTATTTT.

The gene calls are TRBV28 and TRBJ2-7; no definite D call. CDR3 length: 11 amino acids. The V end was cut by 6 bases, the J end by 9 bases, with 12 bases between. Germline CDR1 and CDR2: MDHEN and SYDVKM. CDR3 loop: CASSRSYRQYF. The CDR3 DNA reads TGTGCCAGCAGCCGGAGCTATCGGCAGTACTTC.

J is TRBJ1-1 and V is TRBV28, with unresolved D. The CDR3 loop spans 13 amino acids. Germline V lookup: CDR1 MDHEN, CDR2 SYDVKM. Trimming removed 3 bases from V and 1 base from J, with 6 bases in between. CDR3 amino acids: CASSFFRNTEAFF. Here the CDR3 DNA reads TGTGCCAGCAGTTTCTTTCGGAACACTGAAGCTTTCTTT.

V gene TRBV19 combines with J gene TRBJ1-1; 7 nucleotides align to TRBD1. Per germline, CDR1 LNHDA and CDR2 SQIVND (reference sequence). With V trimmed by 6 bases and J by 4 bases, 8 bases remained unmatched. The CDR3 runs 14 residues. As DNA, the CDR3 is TGTGCCAGTAGCCAACAGGGGCGAAGCACTGAAGCTTTCTTT. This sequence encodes CASSQQGRSTEAFF.

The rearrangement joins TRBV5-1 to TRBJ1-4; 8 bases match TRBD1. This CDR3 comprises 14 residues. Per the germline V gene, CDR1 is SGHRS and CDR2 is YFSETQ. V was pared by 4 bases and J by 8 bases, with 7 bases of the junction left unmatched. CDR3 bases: TGCGCCAGCAGCCAGGGGGCGACTTCGGAAAAACTGTTTTTT. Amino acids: CASSQGATSEKLFF. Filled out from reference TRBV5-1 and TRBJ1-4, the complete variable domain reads KAGVTQTPRYLIKTRGQQVTLSCSPISGHRSVSWYQQTPGQGLQFLFEYFSETQRNKGNFPGRFSGRQFSNSRSEMNVSTLELGDSALYLCASSQGATSEKLFFGSGTQLSVL.

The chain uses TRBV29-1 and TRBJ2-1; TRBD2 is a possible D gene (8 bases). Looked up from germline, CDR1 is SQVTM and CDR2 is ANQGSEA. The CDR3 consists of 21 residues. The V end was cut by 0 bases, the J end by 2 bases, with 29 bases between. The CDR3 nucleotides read TGCAGCGTTGAAGACTTAACGGGCCAGGGGGTCCAGCGGGAGCCCTACAATGAGCAGTTCTTC. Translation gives CSVEDLTGQGVQREPYNEQFF.